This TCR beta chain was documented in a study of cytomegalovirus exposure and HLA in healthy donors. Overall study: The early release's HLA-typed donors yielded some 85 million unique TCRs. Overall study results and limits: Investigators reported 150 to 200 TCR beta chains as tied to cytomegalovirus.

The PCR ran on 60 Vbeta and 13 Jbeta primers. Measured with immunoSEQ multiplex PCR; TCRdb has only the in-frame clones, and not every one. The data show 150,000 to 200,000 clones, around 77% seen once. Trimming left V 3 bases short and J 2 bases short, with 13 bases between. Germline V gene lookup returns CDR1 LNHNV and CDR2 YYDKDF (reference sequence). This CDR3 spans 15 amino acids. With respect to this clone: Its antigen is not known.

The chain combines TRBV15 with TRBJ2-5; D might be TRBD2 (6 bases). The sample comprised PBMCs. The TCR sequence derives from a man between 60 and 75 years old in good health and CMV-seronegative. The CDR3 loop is CATSSLYGTQETQYF. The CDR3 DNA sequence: TGTGCCACCAGCAGCCTATACGGGACTCAAGAGACCCAGTACTTC.